Listed here are 19 T cell receptor beta chains from one sample, sequenced in a study of blood T cell repertoires in COVID-19 (dated by TCRdb to 2018 to 2021). Library creation used the immunoSEQ multiplex PCR assay. The immuneACCESS repertoire file appears here via TCRdb, limited to in-frame rearrangements. These files lack a portion of the clones; in checked studies, under half of the deficit traces to unresolved V genes, and the cause of the others is not known. The sample table contains approximately 150,000 clones; only one count was recorded for approximately 80% of them. Approximately 8.2% of the sample lies in the top ten. Sequenced input: peripheral blood. All receptors derive from a woman aged 80 or older with COVID-19, enrolled during active disease.

This chain joins TRBV7-2 and TRBJ2-2; 15 bases line up with TRBD2. CDR3 size: 17 residues. From germline, CDR1 is SGHTA and CDR2 FQGNSA. J lost 9 bases, V lost 6 bases, and 11 bases had no gene match. This CDR3 reads CASSPSGLAGGSRELFF. CDR3 coding DNA: TGTGCCAGCAGTCCCTCGGGACTAGCGGGAGGAAGCCGGGAGCTGTTTTTT.

V is TRBV7-9 and J is TRBJ2-5, with a tentative D call TRBD1 (6 bases). The CDR3 covers 11 residues. CDR1 is SEHNR, CDR2 FQNEAQ, per germline (reference sequence). Trimming cost V 6 bases and J 10 bases, with 12 bases left between them. In nucleotides, the CDR3 is TGTGCCAGCAGGAAAACAGGGAACCAGTACTTC. It is translated as CASRKTGNQYF.

The J gene is TRBJ2-7, the V gene TRBV18, with 12 bases identical to TRBD2. The V gene end was trimmed by 3 bases and the J gene end by 5 bases; junction bases not matched to a gene: 14. The CDR3 loop spans 18 amino acids. Germline V lookup: CDR1 KGHSH, CDR2 LQKENI. CDR3: CASSPLPSTSGGADEQYF. The CDR3 bases are TGTGCCAGCTCACCTCTGCCCTCGACTAGCGGGGGTGCAGACGAGCAGTACTTC.

This clone came up once. The rearrangement links TRBV2 to TRBJ1-1; no firm D call. The germline CDR1 and CDR2 sequences are SNHLY and FYNNEI. Between the trimmed V and J ends, which lost 6 bases and 6 bases, there was a span of 14 bases. The CDR3 has 13 amino acids. CDR3 DNA sequence: TGTGCCAGCAGCCCGTCGGAGCGACCTGAAGCTTTCTTT. Amino acid sequence: CASSPSERPEAFF.

V and J are TRBV12-3 or TRBV12-4 and TRBJ1-2; D is ambiguous. V was clipped by 3 bases and J by 4 bases, with 9 bases between them. The CDR3 totals 13 residues. The DNA of the CDR3 is TGTGCCAGCAGTTTGCGGCAGCTCTATGGCTACACCTTC. This translates into CASSLRQLYGYTF.

This rearrangement joins TRBV3-1 (or the pseudogene TRBV3-2) to TRBJ1-2; D may be TRBD1 (6 bases). Deletions cut 1 base from V and 8 bases from J, with 14 bases between. Germline loops: CDR1 LGHDT, CDR2 YNNKEL (reference sequence). This CDR3 is built from 14 residues. CDR3 DNA: TGTGCCAGCAGCCAAGTAGGGGACACTGGGGGCTACACCTTC. This translates into CASSQVGDTGGYTF.

This chain connects TRBV6-1 to TRBJ1-2; D gene unclear. CDR3 length: 13 residues. Trimming removed 2 bases from V and 8 bases from J, with 12 bases in between. Germline CDR1 reads MNHNS; CDR2 reads SASEGT. CDR3 DNA: TGTGCCAGCAGTGAAACCCGGTCGATCGGCTACACCTTC. This codes for CASSETRSIGYTF.

This chain links TRBV6-5 with TRBJ1-1; a weak D match, TRBD1 (5 bases). The CDR3 is 14 residues long. Germline V gene lookup returns CDR1 MNHEY and CDR2 SVGAGI. Trimming cost V 8 bases and J 1 base, with 14 bases left between them. The CDR3 nucleotides read TGTGCCAGCGCACTGGGGAGGGGGAACACTGAAGCTTTCTTT. Translated, it gives CASALGRGNTEAFF.

The chain has TRBV9 and TRBJ1-1; the match to TRBD1 covers 7 bases. Germline values: CDR1 SGDLS, CDR2 YYNGEE. V lost 2 bases and J lost 3; bases outside the gene matches: 7. The CDR3 totals 15 residues. The CDR3 region is CASSVATTGDTEAFF. Written as DNA, the CDR3 is TGTGCCAGCAGCGTCGCAACAACAGGGGACACTGAAGCTTTCTTT.

V is TRBV6-2 or TRBV6-3 and J is TRBJ2-1; the D is unclear. The CDR3 runs 12 residues. The V gene lost 3 bases and the J gene lost 12 bases, with 12 bases spanning the gap. Germline V gene data show CDR1 as MNHEY and CDR2 as SVGEGT. The CDR3 sequence is CASSYRSRGQFF. The CDR3 nucleotides are TGTGCCAGCAGTTATAGGTCCCGCGGGCAGTTCTTC.

The J gene is TRBJ1-6, the V gene TRBV6-4; 7 bases fit TRBD1. CDR3 length: 13 residues. The V segment lost 8 bases and the J segment 10 bases; nucleotides outside the gene matches: 8. Germline CDR1 reads MRHNA; CDR2 reads SNTAGT. The CDR3 nucleotides read TGTGCCAGCCGTCGACAGGGTGAATCACCCCTCCACTTT. This encodes CASRRQGESPLHF.

The rearrangement links TRBV9 to TRBJ2-7, with D possibly being TRBD2 (6 bases). CDR3 length: 14 amino acids. Germline V gene lookup returns CDR1 SGDLS and CDR2 YYNGEE. The germline V and J ends were trimmed by 1 base and 6 bases, with 14 bases remaining between them. The CDR3 spells CASSVYPSGAEQYF. In nucleotides, the CDR3 is TGTGCCAGCAGCGTATACCCTTCGGGAGCCGAGCAGTACTTC.

This clone was counted between two and nine times. The genes are TRBV10-2 and TRBJ1-2; the D gene is possibly TRBD1 (6 bases). The CDR3 has 13 residues. Per germline, CDR1 WSHSY and CDR2 SAAADI. Trimming removed 8 bases at V and 5 bases at J, with 15 bases between. DNA for the CDR3: TGCGCCAGCCGGGACAACTCTAGGTATGGCTACACCTTC. Translated, it gives CASRDNSRYGYTF.

The chain joins TRBV9 to TRBJ1-4; D call uncertain. Germline V gene data show CDR1 as SGDLS and CDR2 as YYNGEE. The CDR3 spans 14 residues. V shed 0 bases and J shed 8 bases, with 11 bases lying between them. As DNA, the CDR3 is TGTGCCAGCAGCGTAGAAGGAGGTGTCGAAAAACTGTTTTTT. Protein product: CASSVEGGVEKLFF.

This clone appeared a few times. The rearrangement links TRBV7-3 to TRBJ2-1; maybe TRBD2 (8 bases). CDR3 length equals 15 residues. V gave up 5 bases and J gave up 9 bases, with 20 bases separating them. Germline V gives CDR1 SGHTA, CDR2 FQGTGA. Here the CDR3 DNA reads TGTGCCAGCAGCCCTCACGGGACTAGACAGGGTGAGCAGTTCTTC. Translating it yields CASSPHGTRQGEQFF.

This chain connects TRBV5-4 to TRBJ1-2; 7 positions agree with TRBD1. The CDR3 covers 15 residues. Germline V CDR1 and CDR2: SGHNT, YYREEE (reference sequence). V trimming: 3 bases; J trimming: 0 bases; junction bases outside the gene matches: 5. The CDR3 DNA is TGTGCCAGCAGCTCACAGGGGCGAGCTAACTATGGCTACACCTTC. Protein: CASSSQGRANYGYTF.

V gene TRBV28 combines with J gene TRBJ1-5; perhaps TRBD1 as D (6 bases). The germline V gene encodes CDR1 MDHEN and CDR2 SYDVKM. V was cut by 7 bases and J by 4 bases, with 11 bases left in between. The CDR3 consists of 13 residues. CDR3 bases: TGTGCCAGCAAGTGGACAGCTAATCAGCCCCAGCATTTT. Its protein product is CASKWTANQPQHF.

The CDR3 loop is CASSDSGRYTDTQYF. The CDR3 bases are TGTGCCAGCAGTGATAGCGGGAGATACACAGATACGCAGTATTTT. The chain recombines TRBV6-1 with TRBJ2-3, with 9 positions matching TRBD2. V shed 3 bases and J 2 bases; nucleotides not matched to a gene: 3. CDR1 is MNHNS and CDR2 is SASEGT in the germline V gene. This CDR3 contains 15 residues.

In its sample, this clone was seen a few times. The V and J genes are TRBV24-1 and TRBJ2-3; perhaps TRBD2 as D (5 bases). CDR3 size: 11 residues. Trimming left V 5 bases short and J 15 bases short, with 14 bases between. Germline CDR1 is KGHDR and CDR2 is SFDVKD. CDR3 loop: CATSGGSTLYF. DNA for the CDR3: TGTGCCACCAGTGGAGGGTCCACGCTCTATTTT.